Included here is one T cell receptor (beta chain) sequence, with context. Antigen: not known. The sample is drawn from a study of T-cell memory formation after mild COVID-19. General study findings and limits: Pre-infection memory held some responding clones, suggesting pre-existing cross-reactive T cells responded. Of the contracting clones, CD4+ ones lay mainly in CM and EM, and CD8+ ones in EMRA. SARS-CoV-2 specificity was not confirmed for second-wave clones peaking on day 37.

In TCRdb, the 5' RACE reads were re-called with MiXCR into one record per CDR3 protein. The sample has roughly 400,000 distinct CDR3 sequences, around a sixth seen once. The CDR3 is made up of 14 amino acids. Trimming took 4 bases from V and 1 from J; bases not matched to a gene: 3. The chain links TRBV12-3 or TRBV12-4 to TRBJ1-1, with TRBD1 matching 7 bases. Specimen: PBMCs or a T cell subset sorted from them (not recorded which). This TCR was sampled from a young man who had mild COVID-19 (a few samples of this study predate the infection). Cell type and time point are not known. In DNA form, the CDR3 reads TGTGCCAGCAGTTCAGGACAGGCGAACACTGAAGCTTTCTTT. Protein product: CASSSGQANTEAFF.